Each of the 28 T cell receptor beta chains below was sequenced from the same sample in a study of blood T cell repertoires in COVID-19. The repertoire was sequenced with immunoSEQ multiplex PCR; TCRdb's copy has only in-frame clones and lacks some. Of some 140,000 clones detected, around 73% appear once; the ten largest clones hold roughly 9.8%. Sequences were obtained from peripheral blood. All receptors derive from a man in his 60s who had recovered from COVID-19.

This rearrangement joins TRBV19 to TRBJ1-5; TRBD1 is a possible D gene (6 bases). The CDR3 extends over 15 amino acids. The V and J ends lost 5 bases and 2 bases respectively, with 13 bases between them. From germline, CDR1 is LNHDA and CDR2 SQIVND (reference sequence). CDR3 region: CASSRGHGGNQPQHF. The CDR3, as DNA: TGTGCCAGTAGTCGGGGACATGGGGGCAATCAGCCCCAGCATTTT. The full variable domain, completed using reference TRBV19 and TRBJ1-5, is DGGITQSPKYLFRKEGQNVTLSCEQNLNHDAMYWYRQDPGQGLRLIYYSQIVNDFQKGDIAEGYSVSREKKESFPLTVTSAQKNPTAFYLCASSRGHGGNQPQHFGDGTRLSIL.

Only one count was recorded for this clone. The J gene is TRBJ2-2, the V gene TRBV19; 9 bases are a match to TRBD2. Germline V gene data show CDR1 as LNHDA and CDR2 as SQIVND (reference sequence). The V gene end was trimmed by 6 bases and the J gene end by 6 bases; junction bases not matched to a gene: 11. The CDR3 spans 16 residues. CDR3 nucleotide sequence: TGTGCCAGTAGCCCAACCGGGACTAGCTGGGCCGGGGAGCTGTTTTTT. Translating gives CASSPTGTSWAGELFF.

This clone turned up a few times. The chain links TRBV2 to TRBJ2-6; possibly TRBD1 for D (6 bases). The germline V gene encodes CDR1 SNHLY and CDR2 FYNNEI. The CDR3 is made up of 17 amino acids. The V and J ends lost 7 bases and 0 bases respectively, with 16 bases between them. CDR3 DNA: TGTGCCAGCATGGCTACAGGGATTCACTCTGGGGCCAACGTCCTGACTTTC. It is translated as CASMATGIHSGANVLTF.

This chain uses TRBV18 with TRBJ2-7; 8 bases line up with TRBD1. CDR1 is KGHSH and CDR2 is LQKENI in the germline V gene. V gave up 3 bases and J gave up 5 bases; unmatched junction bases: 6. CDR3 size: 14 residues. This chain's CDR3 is CASSPILTGDEQYF. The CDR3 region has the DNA TGTGCCAGCTCACCTATCCTGACAGGGGACGAGCAGTACTTC.

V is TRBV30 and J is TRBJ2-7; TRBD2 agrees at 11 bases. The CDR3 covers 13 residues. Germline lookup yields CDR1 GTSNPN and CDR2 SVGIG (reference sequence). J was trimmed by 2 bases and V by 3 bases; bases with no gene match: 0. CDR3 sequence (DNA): TGTGCCTGGAGACTAGCGGGGGCCTACGAGCAGTACTTC. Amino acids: CAWRLAGAYEQYF.

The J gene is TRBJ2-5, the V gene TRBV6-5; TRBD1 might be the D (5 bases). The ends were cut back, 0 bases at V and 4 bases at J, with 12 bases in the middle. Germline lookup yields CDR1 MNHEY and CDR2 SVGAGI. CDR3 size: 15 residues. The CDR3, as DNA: TGTGCCAGCAGTTACTCGCTAACAGGCAGAGAGACCCAGTACTTC. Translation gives CASSYSLTGRETQYF.

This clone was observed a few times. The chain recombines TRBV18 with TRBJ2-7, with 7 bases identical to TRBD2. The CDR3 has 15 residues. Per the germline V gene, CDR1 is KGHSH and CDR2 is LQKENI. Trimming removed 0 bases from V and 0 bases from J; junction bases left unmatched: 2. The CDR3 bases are TGTGCCAGCTCACCACCGTCTAGCGGCTCCTACGAGCAGTACTTC. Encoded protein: CASSPPSSGSYEQYF.

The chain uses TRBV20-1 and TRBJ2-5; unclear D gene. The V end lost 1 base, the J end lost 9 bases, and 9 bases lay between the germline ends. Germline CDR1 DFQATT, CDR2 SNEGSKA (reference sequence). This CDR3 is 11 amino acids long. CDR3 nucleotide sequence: TGCAGTGCTAGAGTTGAGTCCCCCCAGTACTTC. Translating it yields CSARVESPQYF.

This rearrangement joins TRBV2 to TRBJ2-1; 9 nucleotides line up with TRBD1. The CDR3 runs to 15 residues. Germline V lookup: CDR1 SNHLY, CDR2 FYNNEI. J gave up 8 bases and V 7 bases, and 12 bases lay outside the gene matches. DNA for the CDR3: TGTGCCAGCACTAAAACTCGGACAGGGGTCGATGAGCAGTTCTTC. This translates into CASTKTRTGVDEQFF.

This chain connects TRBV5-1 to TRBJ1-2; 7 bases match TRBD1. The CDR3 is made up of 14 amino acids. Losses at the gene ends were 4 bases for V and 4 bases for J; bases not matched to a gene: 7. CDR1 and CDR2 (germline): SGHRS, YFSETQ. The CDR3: CASSPRQGGYGYTF. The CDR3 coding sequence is TGCGCCAGCAGCCCCAGACAGGGTGGCTATGGCTACACCTTC.

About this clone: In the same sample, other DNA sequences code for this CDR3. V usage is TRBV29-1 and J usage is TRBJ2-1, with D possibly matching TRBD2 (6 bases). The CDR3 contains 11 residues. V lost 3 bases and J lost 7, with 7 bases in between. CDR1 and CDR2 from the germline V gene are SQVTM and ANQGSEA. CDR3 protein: CSVEAGNEQFF. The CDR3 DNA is TGCAGCGTTGAGGCGGGGAATGAGCAGTTCTTC.

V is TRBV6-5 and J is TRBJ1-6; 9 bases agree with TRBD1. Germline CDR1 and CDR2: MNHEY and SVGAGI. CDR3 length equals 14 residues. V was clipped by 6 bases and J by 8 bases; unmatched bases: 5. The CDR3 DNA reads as TGTGCCAGCAGCCAGGACAGGGGTGATTCACCCCTCCACTTT. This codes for CASSQDRGDSPLHF.

The CDR3 region is CASIQGSSYNEQFF. Here the CDR3 DNA reads TGTGCCAGCATCCAGGGGAGCTCCTACAATGAGCAGTTCTTC. V gene TRBV7-9 combines with J gene TRBJ2-1; D is possibly TRBD1 (6 bases). There are 14 residues in the CDR3. Trimming shortened V by 7 bases and J by 0 bases, and 10 bases separated the two germline ends. CDR1 is SEHNR, CDR2 FQNEAQ, per germline (reference sequence).

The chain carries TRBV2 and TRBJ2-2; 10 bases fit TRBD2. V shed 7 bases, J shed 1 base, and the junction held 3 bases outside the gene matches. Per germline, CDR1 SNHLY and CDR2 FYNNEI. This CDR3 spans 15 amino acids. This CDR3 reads CASKRGGQNTGELFF. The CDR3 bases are TGTGCCAGCAAGCGGGGGGGACAGAACACCGGGGAGCTGTTTTTT. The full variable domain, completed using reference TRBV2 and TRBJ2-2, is EPEVTQTPSHQVTQMGQEVILRCVPISNHLYFYWYRQILGQKVEFLVSFYNNEISEKSEIFDDQFSVERPDGSNFTLKIRSTKLEDSAMYFCASKRGGQNTGELFFGEGSRLTVL.

CDR3 nucleotide sequence: TGTGCCAGCAACACGGGACTAGCGAACAATGAGCAGTTCTTC. Translation gives CASNTGLANNEQFF. The chain links TRBV28 to TRBJ2-1; 10 positions match TRBD2. The CDR3 has 14 residues. V lost 7 bases to trimming and J lost 5 bases; unmatched junction nucleotides: 5. CDR1 and CDR2 (germline): MDHEN, SYDVKM.

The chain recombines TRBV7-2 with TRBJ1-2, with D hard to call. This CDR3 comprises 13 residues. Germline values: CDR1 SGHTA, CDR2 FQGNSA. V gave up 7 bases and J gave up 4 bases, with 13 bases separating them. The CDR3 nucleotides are TGTGCCAGCACCCCCTCGGGTGGCTATGGCTACACCTTC. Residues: CASTPSGGYGYTF.

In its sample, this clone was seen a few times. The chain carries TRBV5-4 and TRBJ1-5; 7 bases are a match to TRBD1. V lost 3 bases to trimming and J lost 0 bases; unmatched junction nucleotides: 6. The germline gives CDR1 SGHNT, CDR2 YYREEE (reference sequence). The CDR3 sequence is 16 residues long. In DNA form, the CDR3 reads TGTGCCAGCAGCTCCTCTGACAGGGCTAGCAATCAGCCCCAGCATTTT. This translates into CASSSSDRASNQPQHF.

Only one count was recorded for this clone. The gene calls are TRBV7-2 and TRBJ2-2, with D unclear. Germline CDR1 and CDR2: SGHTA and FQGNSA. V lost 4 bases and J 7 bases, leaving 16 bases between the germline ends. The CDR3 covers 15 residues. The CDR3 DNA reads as TGTGCCAGCAGCTCTCTCCAACTTGATCACGGGGAGCTGTTTTTT. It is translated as CASSSLQLDHGELFF.

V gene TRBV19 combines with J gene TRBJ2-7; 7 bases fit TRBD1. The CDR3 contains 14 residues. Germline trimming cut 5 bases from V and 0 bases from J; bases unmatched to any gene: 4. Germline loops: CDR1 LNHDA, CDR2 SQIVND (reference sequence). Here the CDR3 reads CASSVRDSSYEQYF. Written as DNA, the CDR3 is TGTGCCAGTAGTGTCCGGGACAGCTCCTACGAGCAGTACTTC. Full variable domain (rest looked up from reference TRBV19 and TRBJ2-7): DGGITQSPKYLFRKEGQNVTLSCEQNLNHDAMYWYRQDPGQGLRLIYYSQIVNDFQKGDIAEGYSVSREKKESFPLTVTSAQKNPTAFYLCASSVRDSSYEQYFGPGTRLTVT.

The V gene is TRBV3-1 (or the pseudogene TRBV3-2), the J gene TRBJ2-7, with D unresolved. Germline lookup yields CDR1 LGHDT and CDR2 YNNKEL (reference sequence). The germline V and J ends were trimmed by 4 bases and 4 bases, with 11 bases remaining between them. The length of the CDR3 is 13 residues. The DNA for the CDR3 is TGTGCCAGCAGCCCCCGCGATCCGTACGAGCAGTACTTC. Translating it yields CASSPRDPYEQYF.

This chain's CDR3 is CASSVTPGTGDSPLHF. The CDR3 nucleotides read TGTGCCAGCAGCGTAACACCCGGGACAGGGGATTCACCCCTCCACTTT. The chain employs TRBV9 and TRBJ1-6; 10 positions match TRBD1. J gave up 8 bases and V 1 base, and 6 bases lay outside the gene matches. The CDR3 is made up of 16 amino acids. Looked up from germline, CDR1 is SGDLS and CDR2 is YYNGEE.

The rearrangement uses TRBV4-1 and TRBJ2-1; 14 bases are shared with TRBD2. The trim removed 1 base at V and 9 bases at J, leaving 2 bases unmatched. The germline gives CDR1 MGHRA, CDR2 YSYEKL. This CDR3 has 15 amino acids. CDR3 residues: CASSQGLAGGREQFF. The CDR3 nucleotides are TGCGCCAGCAGCCAAGGACTAGCGGGGGGGCGTGAGCAGTTCTTC.

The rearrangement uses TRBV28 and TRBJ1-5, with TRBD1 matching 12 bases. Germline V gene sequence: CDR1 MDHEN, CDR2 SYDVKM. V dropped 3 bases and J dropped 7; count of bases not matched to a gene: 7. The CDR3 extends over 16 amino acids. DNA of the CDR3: TGTGCCAGCAGTTTGGGGACAGGGGGCGCCAGACAGCCCCAGCATTTT. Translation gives CASSLGTGGARQPQHF.

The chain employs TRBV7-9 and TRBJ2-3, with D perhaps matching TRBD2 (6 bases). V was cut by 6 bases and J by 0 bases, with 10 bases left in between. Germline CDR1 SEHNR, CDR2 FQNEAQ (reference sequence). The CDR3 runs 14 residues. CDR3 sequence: CASSGSGSTDTQYF. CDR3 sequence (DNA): TGTGCCAGCAGTGGGAGCGGGAGCACAGATACGCAGTATTTT.

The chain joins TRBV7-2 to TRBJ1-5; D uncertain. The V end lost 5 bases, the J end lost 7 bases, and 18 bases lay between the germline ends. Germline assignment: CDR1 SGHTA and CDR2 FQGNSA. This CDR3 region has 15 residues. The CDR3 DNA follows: TGTGCCAGCAGCCCATCCGCCAGGTCCATCCAGCCCCAGCATTTT. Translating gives CASSPSARSIQPQHF. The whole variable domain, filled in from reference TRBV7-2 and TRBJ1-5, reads GAGVSQSPSNKVTEKGKDVELRCDPISGHTALYWYRQSLGQGLEFLIYFQGNSAPDKSGLPSDRFSAERTGGSVSTLTIQRTQQEDSAVYLCASSPSARSIQPQHFGDGTRLSIL.

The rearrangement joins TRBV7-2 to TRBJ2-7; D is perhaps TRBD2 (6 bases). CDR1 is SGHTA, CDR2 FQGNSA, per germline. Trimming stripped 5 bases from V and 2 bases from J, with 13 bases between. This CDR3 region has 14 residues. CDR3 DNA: TGTGCCAGCAGCGCCGTGGGGGGAGCCTACGAGCAGTACTTC. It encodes CASSAVGGAYEQYF. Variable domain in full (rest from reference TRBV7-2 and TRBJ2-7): GAGVSQSPSNKVTEKGKDVELRCDPISGHTALYWYRQSLGQGLEFLIYFQGNSAPDKSGLPSDRFSAERTGGSVSTLTIQRTQQEDSAVYLCASSAVGGAYEQYFGPGTRLTVT.

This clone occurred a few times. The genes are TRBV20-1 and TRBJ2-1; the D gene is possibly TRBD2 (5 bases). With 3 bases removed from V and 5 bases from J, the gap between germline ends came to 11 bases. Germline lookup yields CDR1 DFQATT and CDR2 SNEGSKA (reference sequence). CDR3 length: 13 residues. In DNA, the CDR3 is TGCAGTGCTAGTGTCTGGGAGAACAATGAGCAGTTCTTC. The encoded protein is CSASVWENNEQFF.

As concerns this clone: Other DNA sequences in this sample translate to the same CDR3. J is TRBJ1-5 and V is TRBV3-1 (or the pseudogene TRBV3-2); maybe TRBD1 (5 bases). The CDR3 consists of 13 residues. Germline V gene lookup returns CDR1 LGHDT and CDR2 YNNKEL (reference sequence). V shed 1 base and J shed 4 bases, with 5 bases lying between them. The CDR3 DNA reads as TGTGCCAGCAGCCAAGGACAGAATCAGCCCCAGCATTTT. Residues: CASSQGQNQPQHF.